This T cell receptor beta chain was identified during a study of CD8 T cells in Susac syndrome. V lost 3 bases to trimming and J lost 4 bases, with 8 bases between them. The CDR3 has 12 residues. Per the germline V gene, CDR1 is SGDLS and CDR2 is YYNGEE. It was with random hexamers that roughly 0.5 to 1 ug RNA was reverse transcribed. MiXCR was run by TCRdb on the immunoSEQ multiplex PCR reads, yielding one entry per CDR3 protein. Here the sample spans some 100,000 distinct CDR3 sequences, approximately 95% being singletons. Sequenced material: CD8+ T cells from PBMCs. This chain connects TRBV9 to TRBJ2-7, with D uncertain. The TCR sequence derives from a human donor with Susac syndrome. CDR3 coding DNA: TGTGCCAGCAGCGACAACAGTTACGAGCAGTACTTC. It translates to CASSDNSYEQYF.